The sequence of this TCR beta chain was determined in a study of cytomegalovirus exposure and HLA in healthy donors. Study-level information: Unique TCRs from HLA-typed donors, 80 million to 100 million of them, were held in an early data release.

On this clone: The antigen is unknown.

The germline gives CDR1 SGHNT, CDR2 YENEEA. This CDR3 region has 13 residues. Trimming cost V 1 base and J 5 bases, with 5 bases left between them. In the PCR, 60 Vbeta and 13 Jbeta primers were used. Data came from immunoSEQ multiplex PCR; TCRdb stores just in-frame clones and leaves some out. The table lists 40,000 to 55,000 clones, 70% to 80% of them singletons. Study-wide findings and caveats: Reportedly, cytomegalovirus status was diagnosed with high sensitivity and specificity. HLA alleles showed associations with 16,951 TCR beta sequences in a later analysis, at a 0.05 false discovery rate.

This clonotype originated in a woman between 35 and 50 years old in good health and CMV-seropositive. Sequenced: PBMCs. The gene calls are TRBV11-3 and TRBJ2-2; D ambiguous. The DNA of the CDR3 is TGTGCCAGCAGCTTAGGTTTAACCGGGGAGCTGTTTTTT. Translation gives CASSLGLTGELFF.